This T cell receptor beta chain is drawn from a study of blood T cell repertoires in COVID-19. At the level of the study: Samples taken during acute and convalescent COVID-19 were collected in the United States, Italy and Spain. In each case, the material was cDNA or gDNA derived from T cells, B-cell-depleted T cells, or PBMCs.

Trimming cost V 7 bases and J 3 bases, with 13 bases left between them. The CDR3 is made up of 14 amino acids. Germline V lookup: CDR1 SGHAT, CDR2 FQDESV (reference sequence). Authors' data handling: The assay estimated nucleated cells by amplifying reference gene primers. The table came from immunoSEQ multiplex PCR; TCRdb's copy has only in-frame clones and leaves some out. That table is the source of V, J and clone size, and D and trimming were worked out from the DNA. Among approximately 260,000 clones listed, about 86% were seen once. The TCR sequence derives from a woman older than 75 with acute or convalescent COVID-19. This chain joins TRBV11-1 and TRBJ2-1; a possible D gene is TRBD1 (6 bases). The sequencing input was peripheral blood. CDR3 sequence (DNA): TGTGCCAGCACCCTGCGGACAGTCTACAATGAGCAGTTCTTC. Protein: CASTLRTVYNEQFF.